The present entry profiles one TCR beta chain with its context. The data are from a study of OX40 agonist ivuxolimab in advanced cancers. The wider study: The patients' treatment was ivuxolimab, an agonistic anti-OX40 (CD134) antibody. Patients got intravenous ivuxolimab at 0.01 to 10 mg/kg every 2 weeks.

Per germline, CDR1 SGHTA and CDR2 FQGNSA. The CDR3 contains 15 residues. V was shortened by 3 bases and J by 4 bases, with 13 bases between the two germline ends. Measured with immunoSEQ multiplex PCR; TCRdb has only the in-frame clones, and not every one. The sample has some 60,000 clones, less than 95% seen once. Autoimmune disease history or systemic immunosuppression meant exclusion. The chain employs TRBV7-2 and TRBJ1-3; the D gene is possibly TRBD1 (5 bases). The input for sequencing was CD4+ or CD8+ T cells sorted from blood, taken in a trial of the OX40 agonist ivuxolimab. This receptor was obtained from an adult with an advanced solid tumor such as melanoma, head and neck, liver or kidney cancer. Written as DNA, the CDR3 is TGTGCCAGCAGCTTTCAGGCAGGGACGGGAAACACCATATATTTT. It encodes CASSFQAGTGNTIYF.